The 32 T cell receptor beta chains below were found in one sample sequenced in a study of T cell clonality in common variable immunodeficiency. Their antigens are not known. Study-wide results and limits: Reportedly, TCR beta sequences from common variable immunodeficiency showed fewer deletions and N-nucleotide insertions.

Assay used: immunoSEQ multiplex PCR; TCRdb lists only in-frame clones, some missing. The table records approximately 20,000 clones without singletons, the ten largest covering over 2%. Input material: peripheral blood mononuclear cells. All receptors derive from a human donor with common variable immunodeficiency.

With regard to this clone: The CDR3 end lies 3 residues beyond the end of the read and is filled in from the germline J gene. This chain joins TRBV10-2 and TRBJ2-7; 7 nucleotides align to TRBD1. The germline CDR1 and CDR2 sequences are WSHSY and SAAADI. There are 15 residues in the CDR3. Trimming cost V 2 bases and J 2 bases; bases outside gene matches: 6. Partial CDR3 DNA: TGCGCCAGCAGTGAGATAGGGGGCCACACCTACGAG. Its protein product is CASSEIGGHTYE. The full-length CDR3 reads as CASSEIGGHTYEQYF.

This clone came up many times. The CDR3 end is not reached by the read, which stops 3 residues before it; the germline J gene fills it in. This chain joins TRBV2 and TRBJ2-2, with a tentative D call TRBD2 (5 bases). Germline CDR1 reads SNHLY; CDR2 reads FYNNEI. V lost 7 bases, J lost 1 base, and 10 bases lay in between. CDR3 length: 14 residues. Incomplete CDR3 DNA: TGTGCCAGCAAGGTTCGGGGGAACACCGGGGAG. This encodes CASKVRGNTGE. The whole CDR3 sequence is CASKVRGNTGELFF.

There are many counts of this clone. The CDR3 reads CSVEWLTHEQFF. The part of the CDR3 DNA that was read is TGCAGCGTTGAGTGGCTCACACATGAG. This rearrangement joins TRBV29-1 to TRBJ2-1; D is ambiguous. The CDR3 end is not reached by the read, which stops 3 residues before it; the germline J gene fills it in. V lost 3 bases and J lost 8, with 11 bases in between. From germline, CDR1 is SQVTM and CDR2 ANQGSEA. This CDR3 spans 12 amino acids.

This clone was seen repeatedly, ten times or more. Read sequence stops 3 residues before the CDR3 end, and the germline J gene provides the missing end. The chain is built from TRBV7-8 and TRBJ1-1; perhaps TRBD1 as D (5 bases). The germline V and J ends were trimmed by 5 bases and 6 bases, with 13 bases remaining between them. The CDR3 runs to 13 residues. The germline gives CDR1 SGHVS, CDR2 FQNEAQ. CDR3 bases read: TGTGCCAGCAGCCGGGGGGGGGTACCTGAA. This gives the protein CASSRGGVPE. The complete CDR3 reads CASSRGGVPEAFF.

This clone has at least ten counts. The CDR3 end lies 3 residues beyond the end of the read and is filled in from the germline J gene. The chain is built from TRBV7-9 and TRBJ1-2, with a possible D match to TRBD1 (5 bases). Deletions cut 4 bases from V and 0 bases from J, with 12 bases between. Per germline, CDR1 SEHNR and CDR2 FQNEAQ (reference sequence). This CDR3 is 15 amino acids long. This chain's CDR3 is CASSSSTAPNYGYTF. The CDR3 DNA, read in part, is TGTGCCAGCAGCTCATCGACAGCTCCTAACTATGGC.

This clone was seen at least ten times. The observed sequence ends 3 residues before the CDR3 terminus, with the missing tail filled in from the germline J gene. The rearrangement joins TRBV2 to TRBJ2-3; D gene ambiguous. Trimming took off 11 bases at V and 5 bases at J, with 11 bases between the two ends. The CDR3 totals 11 residues. CDR1 SNHLY and CDR2 FYNNEI come from the germline V gene. The CDR3 bases that were read are TGTGCCCTCCAATCGGTAGATACG. Protein: CALQSVDT. The entire CDR3 is CALQSVDTQYF.

This clone was counted at least ten times. CDR3 bases read: TGTGCCAGCAGCCCCCGGGACTACTCCTACGAG. Its translation is CASSPRDYSYE. The CDR3, in full, reads CASSPRDYSYEQYF. The gene calls are TRBV9 and TRBJ2-7, with TRBD2 identical over 7 bases. The read finishes 3 residues shy of the CDR3 end, and the germline J gene is used to complete it. The CDR3 covers 14 residues. V lost 4 bases, J lost 0 bases, and 4 bases stayed unmatched. Per the germline V gene, CDR1 is SGDLS and CDR2 is YYNGEE.

This clone was seen at least ten times. Read data end 3 residues before the CDR3 end; the end is taken from the germline J gene. This chain uses TRBV29-1 with TRBJ2-1; 13 bases match TRBD2. Germline CDR1 reads SQVTM; CDR2 reads ANQGSEA. The junction had 6 bases not matched to a gene; V was cut back by 7 bases and J by 9 bases. CDR3 length: 13 amino acids. Partial CDR3 DNA: TGCAGCGCCCTCAGGACTAGCGGGAGTGAG. This sequence encodes CSALRTSGSE. The CDR3 as a whole reads CSALRTSGSEQFF.

This clone was observed many times. The CDR3 end falls 3 residues outside the read, so it is completed with the germline J gene. The chain combines TRBV5-1 with TRBJ2-5; D possibly corresponds to TRBD2 (6 bases). Trimming took off 0 bases at V and 2 bases at J, with 17 bases between the two ends. The CDR3 contains 17 residues. The germline V gene encodes CDR1 SGHRS and CDR2 YFSETQ. CDR3: CASSLGGRTSRQETQYF. Partial CDR3 DNA: TGCGCCAGCAGCTTGGGAGGGAGGACAAGCAGACAAGAGACC.

This clone was picked up many times. The observed sequence ends 3 residues before the CDR3 terminus, with the missing tail filled in from the germline J gene. V is TRBV19 and J is TRBJ1-5; D gene unclear. There are 14 residues in the CDR3. From germline, CDR1 is LNHDA and CDR2 SQIVND (reference sequence). Trimming pared 7 bases from V and 0 bases from J, leaving 10 bases between. The sequenced part of the CDR3 DNA is TGTGCCAGTACTGTGACAAGTAGCAATCAGCCC. It codes for CASTVTSSNQP. The CDR3, in full, reads CASTVTSSNQPQHF.

There are many counts of this clone. The read finishes 3 residues shy of the CDR3 end, and the germline J gene is used to complete it. The sample carries other DNA sequences with the same CDR3. This chain joins TRBV6-4 and TRBJ2-1; D might be TRBD2 (6 bases). CDR1 MRHNA and CDR2 SNTAGT come from the germline V gene. V was cut by 6 bases and J by 2 bases, with 14 bases left in between. CDR3 length equals 15 residues. The sequenced CDR3 bases are TGTGCCAGCAGGGCTAGCGTAAGCCCCTACAATGAG. Translation: CASRASVSPYNE. The whole CDR3 sequence is CASRASVSPYNEQFF.

In its sample, this clone was seen many times. The read falls 3 residues short of the CDR3 end, and the missing part is taken from the germline J gene. The chain employs TRBV19 and TRBJ2-5; 8 nucleotides match TRBD2. In germline, CDR1 is LNHDA, CDR2 SQIVND (reference sequence). V gave up 4 bases and J gave up 2 bases; unmatched junction bases: 9. CDR3 size: 16 residues. The CDR3 loop is CASSNPRSGGQETQYF. CDR3 DNA, as far as it was read: TGTGCCAGTAGTAACCCTCGGAGCGGGGGACAAGAGACC.

At least ten counts were recorded for this clone. The read comes to an end 3 residues before the CDR3 does, leaving the germline J gene to fill in the end. The chain carries TRBV5-1 and TRBJ2-3, with 8 bases fitting TRBD2. The CDR3 is 15 residues long. CDR1 is SGHRS, CDR2 YFSETQ, per germline. V was pared by 2 bases and J by 4 bases, with 6 bases of the junction left unmatched. CDR3 in amino acids: CASSLRGRPPDTQYF. CDR3 DNA (partial): TGCGCCAGCAGCTTACGCGGGAGGCCCCCAGATACG.

This clone was counted at least ten times. The read terminates 3 residues ahead of where the CDR3 ends, so the germline J gene completes it. The chain couples TRBV18 to TRBJ1-3, with 10 bases identical to TRBD1. CDR3 size: 18 residues. V trimming: 4 bases; J trimming: 0 bases; junction bases outside the gene matches: 9. CDR1 is KGHSH and CDR2 is LQKENI in the germline V gene. The CDR3 sequence: CASSLSPGQGSSGNTIYF. The CDR3 DNA, read in part, is TGTGCCAGCTCACTGTCACCGGGACAGGGGAGCTCTGGAAACACC.

This clone has ten or more counts. The read ends 3 residues shy of where the CDR3 ends; the end is completed using the germline J gene. The chain couples TRBV5-6 to TRBJ1-2; 7 bases align to TRBD1. The J segment lost 0 bases and the V segment lost 5 bases, leaving 4 bases of the junction unmatched. Germline V lookup: CDR1 SGHDT, CDR2 YYEEEE. The CDR3 is 14 amino acids. The covered CDR3 bases are TGTGCCAGCAGTTCGAGGGGGCCTAACTATGGC. Its translation: CASSSRGPNYG. In full, the CDR3 reads CASSSRGPNYGYTF.

This clone was found many times. The read halts 3 residues ahead of the CDR3 end, with the missing end drawn from the germline J gene. J is TRBJ1-4 and V is TRBV18, with 8 bases lining up with TRBD1. Germline trimming cut 6 bases from V and 0 bases from J; bases unmatched to any gene: 9. This CDR3 has 17 amino acids. In germline, CDR1 is KGHSH, CDR2 LQKENI. The CDR3 region is CASSPQGAAATNEKLFF. The CDR3 bases that were read are TGTGCCAGCTCTCCTCAGGGGGCGGCCGCAACTAATGAAAAA. Full variable domain (rest looked up from reference TRBV18 and TRBJ1-4): NAGVMQNPRHLVRRRGQEARLRCSPMKGHSHVYWYRQLPEEGLKFMVYLQKENIIDESGMPKERFSAEFPKEGPSILRIQQVVRGDSAAYFCASSPQGAAATNEKLFFGSGTQLSVL.

This clone qualifies as medium-sized (0.01 to 0.1%). The read halts 3 residues ahead of the CDR3 end, with the missing end drawn from the germline J gene. J is TRBJ1-1 and V is TRBV30; a possible D gene is TRBD1 (6 bases). Germline V gives CDR1 GTSNPN, CDR2 SVGIG (reference sequence). Between the trimmed V and J ends, which lost 3 bases and 1 base, there was a span of 12 bases. This CDR3 is 14 amino acids long. The sequenced part of the CDR3 DNA is TGTGCCTGGAGGAAAAAGGACAGGAACACTGAA. Protein product: CAWRKKDRNTE. The entire CDR3 protein is CAWRKKDRNTEAFF.

This clone was seen at least ten times. The CDR3 is cut off 3 residues early in the read; its end comes from the germline J gene. This chain joins TRBV6-1 and TRBJ2-2; no firm D call. Looked up from germline, CDR1 is MNHNS and CDR2 is SASEGT. The CDR3 has 15 amino acids. Trimming took 2 bases from V and 4 from J, leaving 11 bases between them. The CDR3 bases that were read are TGTGCCAGCAGTGAAACTATGAACCCCACCGGGGAG. Translated: CASSETMNPTGE. The full CDR3 reads CASSETMNPTGELFF.

Many counts were recorded for this clone. The CDR3 end falls 3 residues outside the read, so it is completed with the germline J gene. The chain couples TRBV29-1 to TRBJ1-2, with 8 positions matching TRBD1. V dropped 4 bases and J dropped 3; count of bases not matched to a gene: 1. This CDR3 is 12 amino acids long. In germline, CDR1 is SQVTM, CDR2 ANQGSEA. The covered CDR3 bases are TGCAGCGTTGCGGGACAGGACTATGGC. It is translated as CSVAGQDYG. The CDR3, in full, reads CSVAGQDYGYTF.

About this clone itself: Coverage ceases 3 residues before the CDR3 finishes, and the germline J gene fills in the end. The chain carries TRBV5-1 and TRBJ2-1; the match to TRBD2 covers 7 bases. The CDR3 length is 20 residues. The V segment lost 4 bases and the J segment 3 bases; nucleotides outside the gene matches: 22. The germline V gene has CDR1 SGHRS and CDR2 YFSETQ. CDR3 residues: CASSILGGGTGTGLYNEQFF. The CDR3 DNA, read in part, is TGCGCCAGCAGCATCCTTGGGGGGGGAACCGGGACGGGCCTCTACAATGAG.

This clone has ten or more counts. The CDR3 end lies 3 residues beyond the end of the read and is filled in from the germline J gene. The J gene is TRBJ1-4, the V gene TRBV30; D unresolved. Trimming pared 4 bases from V and 5 bases from J, leaving 17 bases between. Germline CDR1 is GTSNPN and CDR2 is SVGIG (reference sequence). The CDR3 sequence is 15 residues long. CDR3 protein: CAWNVPRGGNEKLFF. The part of the CDR3 DNA that was read is TGTGCCTGGAATGTACCCCGAGGCGGGAATGAAAAA.

This clone showed up many times. The sequence runs out 3 residues before the end of the CDR3; the remainder is reconstructed from the germline J gene. The chain joins TRBV7-9 to TRBJ2-3; possibly TRBD2 for D (7 bases). V lost 5 bases to trimming and J lost 6 bases, with 12 bases between them. Per the germline V gene, CDR1 is SEHNR and CDR2 is FQNEAQ (reference sequence). This CDR3 has 13 residues. CDR3 bases read: TGTGCCAGCAGCAGGGGGGGGGATGATACG. Its protein product is CASSRGGDDT. The entire CDR3 is CASSRGGDDTQYF.

This clone is medium-sized by share. Read coverage stops 3 residues before the CDR3 terminus; the germline J gene supplies the remainder. The chain links TRBV5-1 to TRBJ2-3; D may be TRBD2 (6 bases). V shed 4 bases and J shed 0 bases, with 15 bases lying between them. Looked up from germline, CDR1 is SGHRS and CDR2 is YFSETQ. This CDR3 is 16 amino acids long. CDR3 bases read: TGCGCCAGCAGCGCACCCACTAGCCTTAGCACAGATACG. Protein product: CASSAPTSLSTDT. The entire CDR3 sequence reads CASSAPTSLSTDTQYF. The variable domain in full, with the rest retrieved from reference TRBV5-1 and TRBJ2-3, is KAGVTQTPRYLIKTRGQQVTLSCSPISGHRSVSWYQQTPGQGLQFLFEYFSETQRNKGNFPGRFSGRQFSNSRSEMNVSTLELGDSALYLCASSAPTSLSTDTQYFGPGTRLTVL.

This clone was detected ten times or more. Sequencing ends 3 residues short of the CDR3 end; the germline J gene provides the rest. The gene calls are TRBV10-3 and TRBJ1-1, with D possibly TRBD1 on 5 matching bases. The CDR3 totals 14 residues. Trimming took 3 bases from V and 0 from J, leaving 8 bases between them. From germline, CDR1 is ENHRY and CDR2 SYGVKD. The CDR3: CAISEGVMNTEAFF. The sequenced part of the CDR3 DNA is TGTGCCATCAGTGAAGGGGTCATGAACACTGAA.

Ten or more counts support this clone. The read ends 3 residues shy of where the CDR3 ends; the end is completed using the germline J gene. J is TRBJ1-4 and V is TRBV2; D unresolved. CDR3 length equals 15 residues. The germline V and J ends were trimmed by 1 base and 4 bases, with 10 bases remaining between them. Germline V gene sequence: CDR1 SNHLY, CDR2 FYNNEI. CDR3 DNA (partial): TGTGCCAGCAGTGAAGGAATAGCCTATAATGAAAAA. This translates into CASSEGIAYNEK. In full, the CDR3 reads CASSEGIAYNEKLFF.

There are many counts of this clone. Coverage ceases 3 residues before the CDR3 finishes, and the germline J gene fills in the end. This sequence joins TRBV15 and TRBJ2-2, with D possibly being TRBD1 (5 bases). The V end was cut by 0 bases, the J end by 7 bases, with 12 bases between. The CDR3 sequence is 15 residues long. Germline V CDR1 and CDR2: LNHNV, YYDKDF (reference sequence). CDR3 DNA (partial): TGTGCCACCAGCAGAGATGTAGGGGTTGGCGGGGAG. It encodes CATSRDVGVGGE. The whole CDR3 reads CATSRDVGVGGELFF. The full variable domain, its missing parts supplied by reference TRBV15 and TRBJ2-2, is DAMVIQNPRYQVTQFGKPVTLSCSQTLNHNVMYWYQQKSSQAPKLLFHYYDKDFNNEADTPDNFQSRRPNTSFCFLDIRSPGLGDTAMYLCATSRDVGVGGELFFGEGSRLTVL.

Details on this clone: The read ends 3 residues shy of where the CDR3 ends; the end is completed using the germline J gene. This chain links TRBV11-2 with TRBJ2-5; D might be TRBD1 (5 bases). The CDR3 consists of 12 residues. V was shortened by 5 bases and J by 2 bases, with 6 bases between the two germline ends. CDR1 and CDR2 from the germline V gene are SGHAT and FQNNGV. The CDR3 here is CASSKGQETQYF. CDR3 DNA, as far as it was read: TGTGCCAGCAGCAAGGGGCAAGAGACC. The full variable domain, with the rest looked up from reference TRBV11-2 and TRBJ2-5, is EAGVAQSPRYKIIEKRQSVAFWCNPISGHATLYWYQQILGQGPKLLIQFQNNGVVDDSQLPKDRFSAERLKGVDSTLKIQPAKLEDSAVYLCASSKGQETQYFGPGTRLLVL.

As for this clone: The read falls 3 residues short of the CDR3 end, and the missing part is taken from the germline J gene. V gene TRBV6-1 combines with J gene TRBJ2-5; TRBD2 aligns across 7 bases. The CDR3 has 14 amino acids. The V segment lost 4 bases and the J segment 4 bases; nucleotides outside the gene matches: 6. Germline V lookup: CDR1 MNHNS, CDR2 SASEGT. This CDR3 reads CASSVVLAAETQYF. The CDR3 bases that were read are TGTGCCAGCAGTGTGGTTCTAGCGGCAGAGACC.

This clone was found a few times. The read ends 3 residues before the CDR3 terminus; that terminus is restored from the germline J gene. V is TRBV5-1 and J is TRBJ2-1, with D perhaps matching TRBD2 (5 bases). CDR3 length: 16 amino acids. Germline V gives CDR1 SGHRS, CDR2 YFSETQ. V was cut by 0 bases and J by 5 bases, with 15 bases left in between. The CDR3 bases that were read are TGCGCCAGCAGCTTGGAGGTAAGCGGAGATAACAATGAG. It encodes CASSLEVSGDNNE. The whole CDR3 protein reads CASSLEVSGDNNEQFF. Variable domain in full (rest from reference TRBV5-1 and TRBJ2-1): KAGVTQTPRYLIKTRGQQVTLSCSPISGHRSVSWYQQTPGQGLQFLFEYFSETQRNKGNFPGRFSGRQFSNSRSEMNVSTLELGDSALYLCASSLEVSGDNNEQFFGPGTRLTVL.

This clone has at least ten counts. The read halts 3 residues ahead of the CDR3 end, with the missing end drawn from the germline J gene. The chain couples TRBV20-1 to TRBJ2-7; TRBD2 agrees at 9 bases. V lost 5 bases to trimming and J lost 4 bases; unmatched junction nucleotides: 12. Germline CDR1 DFQATT, CDR2 SNEGSKA (reference sequence). The CDR3 covers 15 residues. The DNA read from the CDR3 is TGCAGTGCTCCGGAGCGGGAGGCCTTAACGTACGAG. Translation: CSAPEREALTYE. The whole CDR3 region reads CSAPEREALTYEQYF.

This clone was recorded at least ten times. The read halts 3 residues ahead of the CDR3 end, with the missing end drawn from the germline J gene. The V gene is TRBV4-2, the J gene TRBJ2-7; 7 nucleotides agree with TRBD2. The length of the CDR3 is 16 residues. The trim removed 0 bases at V and 1 base at J, leaving 6 bases unmatched. Germline-derived CDR1 and CDR2 are LGHNA and YNFKEQ. The DNA read from the CDR3 is TGTGCCAGCAGCCAAGAGGCCCTAGCGGATTCCTACGAG. Residues: CASSQEALADSYE. The complete CDR3 protein is CASSQEALADSYEQYF.

Concerning this clone itself: The read ends 3 residues shy of where the CDR3 ends; the end is completed using the germline J gene. This chain joins TRBV7-9 and TRBJ2-2; the match to TRBD2 covers 9 bases. Per the germline V gene, CDR1 is SEHNR and CDR2 is FQNEAQ (reference sequence). The CDR3 consists of 15 residues. V trimming: 5 bases; J trimming: 5 bases; junction bases outside the gene matches: 6. CDR3 DNA (partial): TGTGCCAGCAGCCCCGGGACTAGCCGGACCGGGGAG. It is translated as CASSPGTSRTGE. The CDR3 reads in full as CASSPGTSRTGELFF.